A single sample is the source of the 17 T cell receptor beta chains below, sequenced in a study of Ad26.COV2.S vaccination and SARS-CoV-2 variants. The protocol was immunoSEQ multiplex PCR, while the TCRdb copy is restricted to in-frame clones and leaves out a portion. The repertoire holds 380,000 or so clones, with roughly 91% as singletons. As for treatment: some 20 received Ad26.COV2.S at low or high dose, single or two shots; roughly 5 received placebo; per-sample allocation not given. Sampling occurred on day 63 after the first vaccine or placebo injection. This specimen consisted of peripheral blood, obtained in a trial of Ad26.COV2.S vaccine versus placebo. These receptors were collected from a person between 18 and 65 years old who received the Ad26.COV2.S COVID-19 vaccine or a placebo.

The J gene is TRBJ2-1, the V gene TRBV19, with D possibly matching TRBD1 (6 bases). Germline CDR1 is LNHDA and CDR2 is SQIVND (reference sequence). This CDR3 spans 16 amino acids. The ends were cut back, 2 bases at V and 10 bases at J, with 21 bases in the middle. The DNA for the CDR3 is TGTGCCAGTAGTATACCCATACATCACAGGGTGGGCGAGCAGTTCTTC. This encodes CASSIPIHHRVGEQFF.

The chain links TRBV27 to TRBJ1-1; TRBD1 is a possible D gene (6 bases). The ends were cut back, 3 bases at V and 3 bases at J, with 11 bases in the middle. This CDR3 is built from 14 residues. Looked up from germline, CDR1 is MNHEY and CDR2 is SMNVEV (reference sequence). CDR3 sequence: CASSFRGRDTEAFF. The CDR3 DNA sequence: TGTGCCAGCAGTTTCAGGGGAAGGGACACTGAAGCTTTCTTT.

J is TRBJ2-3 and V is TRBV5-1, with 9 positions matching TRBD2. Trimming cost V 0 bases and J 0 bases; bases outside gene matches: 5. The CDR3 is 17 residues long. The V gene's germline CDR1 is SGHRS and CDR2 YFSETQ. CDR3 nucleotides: TGCGCCAGCAGCTTGGGGGGGACTAGCAGTAGCACAGATACGCAGTATTTT. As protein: CASSLGGTSSSTDTQYF.

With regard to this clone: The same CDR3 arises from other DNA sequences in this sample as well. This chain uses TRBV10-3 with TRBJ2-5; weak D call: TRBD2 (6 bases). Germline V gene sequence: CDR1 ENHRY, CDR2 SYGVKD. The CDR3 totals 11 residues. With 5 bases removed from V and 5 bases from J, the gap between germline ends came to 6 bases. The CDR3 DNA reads TGTGCCATCAGTAGCGGGGAGACCCAGTACTTC. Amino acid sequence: CAISSGETQYF.

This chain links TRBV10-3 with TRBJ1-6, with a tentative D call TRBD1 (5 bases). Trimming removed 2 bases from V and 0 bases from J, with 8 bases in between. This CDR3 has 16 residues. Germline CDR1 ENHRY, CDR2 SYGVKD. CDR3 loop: CAISEGGSSYNSPLHF. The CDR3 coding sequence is TGTGCCATCAGTGAGGGGGGAAGCTCCTATAATTCACCCCTCCACTTT.

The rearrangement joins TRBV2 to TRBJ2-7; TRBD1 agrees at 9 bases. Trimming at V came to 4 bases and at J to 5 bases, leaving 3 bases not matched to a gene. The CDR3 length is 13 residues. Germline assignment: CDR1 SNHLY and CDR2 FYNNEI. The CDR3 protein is CASSGDRDHEQYF. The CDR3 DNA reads TGTGCCAGCAGTGGGGACAGGGACCACGAGCAGTACTTC.

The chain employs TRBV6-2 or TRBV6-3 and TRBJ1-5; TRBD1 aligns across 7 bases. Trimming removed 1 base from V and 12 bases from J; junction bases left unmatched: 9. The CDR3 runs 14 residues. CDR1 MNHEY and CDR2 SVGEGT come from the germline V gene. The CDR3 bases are TGTGCCAGCAGTTACTTCTATGGACAGGTTAACCAGCATTTT. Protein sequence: CASSYFYGQVNQHF.

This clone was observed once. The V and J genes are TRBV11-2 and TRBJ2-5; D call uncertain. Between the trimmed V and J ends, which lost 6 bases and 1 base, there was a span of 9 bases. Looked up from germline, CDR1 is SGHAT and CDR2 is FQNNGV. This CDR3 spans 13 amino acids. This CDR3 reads CASSQEIQETQYF. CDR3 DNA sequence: TGTGCCAGCAGTCAAGAAATCCAAGAGACCCAGTACTTC.

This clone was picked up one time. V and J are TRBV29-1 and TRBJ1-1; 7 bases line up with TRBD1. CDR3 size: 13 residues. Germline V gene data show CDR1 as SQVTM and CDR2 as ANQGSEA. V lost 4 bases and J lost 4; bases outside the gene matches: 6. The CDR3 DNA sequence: TGCAGCGTTGTTAAGGGGGCCTTCACTGAAGCTTTCTTT. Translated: CSVVKGAFTEAFF.

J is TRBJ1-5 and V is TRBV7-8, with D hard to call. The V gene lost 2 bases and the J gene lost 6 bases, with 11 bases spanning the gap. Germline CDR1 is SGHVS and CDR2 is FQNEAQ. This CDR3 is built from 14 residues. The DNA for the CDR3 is TGTGCCAGCAGCTTATCGATAGTGGGTCAGCCCCAGCATTTT. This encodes CASSLSIVGQPQHF.

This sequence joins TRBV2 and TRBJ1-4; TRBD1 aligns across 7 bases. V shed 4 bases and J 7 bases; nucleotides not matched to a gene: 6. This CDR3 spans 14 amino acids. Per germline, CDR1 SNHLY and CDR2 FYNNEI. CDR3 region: CASSADREGEKLFF. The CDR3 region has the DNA TGTGCCAGCAGTGCAGACAGGGAAGGTGAAAAACTGTTTTTT. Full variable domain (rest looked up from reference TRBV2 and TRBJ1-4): EPEVTQTPSHQVTQMGQEVILRCVPISNHLYFYWYRQILGQKVEFLVSFYNNEISEKSEIFDDQFSVERPDGSNFTLKIRSTKLEDSAMYFCASSADREGEKLFFGSGTQLSVL.

The CDR3 sequence is CASSLDGQGDYEQYF. The CDR3, as DNA: TGCGCCAGCAGCTTGGATGGACAGGGGGACTACGAGCAGTACTTC. The chain links TRBV5-1 to TRBJ2-7; 10 bases are a match to TRBD1. There are 15 residues in the CDR3. The V gene's germline CDR1 is SGHRS and CDR2 YFSETQ. With V trimmed by 0 bases and J by 3 bases, 3 bases remained unmatched. Filled out from reference TRBV5-1 and TRBJ2-7, the complete variable domain reads KAGVTQTPRYLIKTRGQQVTLSCSPISGHRSVSWYQQTPGQGLQFLFEYFSETQRNKGNFPGRFSGRQFSNSRSEMNVSTLELGDSALYLCASSLDGQGDYEQYFGPGTRLTVT.

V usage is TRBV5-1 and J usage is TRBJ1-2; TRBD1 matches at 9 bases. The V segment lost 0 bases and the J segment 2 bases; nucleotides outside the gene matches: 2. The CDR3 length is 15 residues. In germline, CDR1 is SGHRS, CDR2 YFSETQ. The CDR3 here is CASSLGGQGNYGYTF. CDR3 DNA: TGCGCCAGCAGCTTGGGGGGACAGGGAAACTATGGCTACACCTTC.

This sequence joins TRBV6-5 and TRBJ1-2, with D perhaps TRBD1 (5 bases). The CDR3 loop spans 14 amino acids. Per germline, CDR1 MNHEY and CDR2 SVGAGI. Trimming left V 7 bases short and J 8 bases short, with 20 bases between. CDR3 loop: CASTPDRGRLGYTF. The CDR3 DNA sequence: TGTGCCAGCACTCCCGACCGGGGCCGGCTAGGCTACACCTTC.

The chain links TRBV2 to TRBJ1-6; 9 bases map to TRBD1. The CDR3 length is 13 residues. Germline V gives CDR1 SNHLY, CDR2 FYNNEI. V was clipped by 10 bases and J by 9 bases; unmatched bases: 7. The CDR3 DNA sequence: TGTGCCACCAGACAGGGGGAGGCTTCACCCCTCCACTTT. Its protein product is CATRQGEASPLHF.

DNA for the CDR3: TGTGCCAGCAGCGTAGGAGTCGACAGCAACTATGGCTACACCTTC. Translated: CASSVGVDSNYGYTF. The V and J genes are TRBV9 and TRBJ1-2; D may be TRBD1 (5 bases). The CDR3 has 15 amino acids. V lost 0 bases and J lost 2, with 11 bases in between. Per the germline V gene, CDR1 is SGDLS and CDR2 is YYNGEE.

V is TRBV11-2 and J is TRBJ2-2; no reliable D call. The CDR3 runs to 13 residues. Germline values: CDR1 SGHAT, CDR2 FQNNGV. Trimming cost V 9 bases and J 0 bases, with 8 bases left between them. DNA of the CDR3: TGTGCCAGTACACGAACGAACACCGGGGAGCTGTTTTTT. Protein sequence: CASTRTNTGELFF.